This T cell receptor (beta chain) emerged from a study of cytomegalovirus exposure and HLA in healthy donors. Primers included in the PCR were 60 Vbeta and 13 Jbeta primers. Assay used: immunoSEQ multiplex PCR; TCRdb lists only in-frame clones, some missing. The sample lists roughly 100,000 clones, about two thirds occurring once. Germline loops: CDR1 SGHKS, CDR2 YYEKEE (reference sequence). This CDR3 contains 13 residues. V lost 3 bases, J lost 3 bases, and 9 bases lay in between. Sequences were obtained from PBMCs. The receptor was isolated from a female donor in good health and CMV-seronegative. The J gene is TRBJ1-1, the V gene TRBV5-5; D remains unclear. In nucleotides, the CDR3 is TGTGCCAGCAGCTCCACGGTTGACACTGAAGCTTTCTTT. Protein sequence: CASSSTVDTEAFF.